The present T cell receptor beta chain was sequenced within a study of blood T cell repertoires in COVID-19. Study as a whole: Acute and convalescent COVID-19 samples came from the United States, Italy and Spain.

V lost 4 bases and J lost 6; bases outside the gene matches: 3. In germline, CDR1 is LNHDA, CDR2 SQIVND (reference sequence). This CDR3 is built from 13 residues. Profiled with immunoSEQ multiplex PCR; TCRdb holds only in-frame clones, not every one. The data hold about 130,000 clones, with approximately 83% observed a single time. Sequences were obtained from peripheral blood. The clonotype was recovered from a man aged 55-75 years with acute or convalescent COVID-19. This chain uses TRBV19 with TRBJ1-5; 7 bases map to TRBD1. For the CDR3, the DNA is TGTGCCAGTAGTAGACAGGGTGGTCAGCCCCAGCATTTT. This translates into CASSRQGGQPQHF.